These 15 T cell receptor beta chains originate from one sample sequenced in a study of blood T cell repertoires in COVID-19. Measured with immunoSEQ multiplex PCR; TCRdb has only the in-frame clones, and not every one. The profile covers over 70,000 clones, with 65% to 90% appearing a single time and 15% to 20% taken by the ten largest. The specimen was peripheral blood. The receptors stem from a human donor in a cohort sampled during active COVID-19.

The chain links TRBV15 to TRBJ1-5, with D unresolved. CDR3 length: 15 amino acids. The V gene's germline CDR1 is LNHNV and CDR2 YYDKDF (reference sequence). Trimming left V 0 bases short and J 2 bases short, with 8 bases between. CDR3 in amino acids: CATSRDRQGNQPQHF. The CDR3 bases are TGTGCCACCAGCAGAGATCGGCAGGGCAATCAGCCCCAGCATTTT.

The gene calls are TRBV6-4 and TRBJ2-1; TRBD2 agrees at 10 bases. J gave up 7 bases and V 1 base, and 4 bases lay outside the gene matches. This CDR3 contains 15 residues. Germline V gene data show CDR1 as MRHNA and CDR2 as SNTAGT. The DNA for the CDR3 is TGTGCCAGCAGTGACTTAGCGGGAGGCGGAAATGAGCAGTTCTTC. This encodes CASSDLAGGGNEQFF.

This chain links TRBV5-1 with TRBJ2-2, with D perhaps matching TRBD2 (6 bases). Trimming took 3 bases from V and 1 from J, leaving 16 bases between them. The CDR3 sequence is 17 residues long. The germline gives CDR1 SGHRS, CDR2 YFSETQ. The CDR3 here is CASSSGNAGWNTGELFF. The CDR3 nucleotides are TGCGCCAGCAGCTCAGGCAACGCGGGGTGGAACACCGGGGAGCTGTTTTTT.

The J gene is TRBJ1-6, the V gene TRBV4-2, with D hard to call. The V and J ends lost 4 bases and 5 bases respectively, with 12 bases between them. In germline, CDR1 is LGHNA, CDR2 YNFKEQ. The CDR3 has 15 amino acids. The CDR3 sequence is CASSLGRGHNSPLHF. In DNA form, the CDR3 reads TGTGCCAGCAGCCTTGGACGCGGGCATAATTCACCCCTCCACTTT.

In this sample, this clone turned up a few times. The V call is TRBV21-1, the J call TRBJ2-7; the table's D call TRBD2 went unverified against the DNA. TRBV21-1 is a pseudogene segment. The CDR3 runs to 16 residues. The CDR3 nucleotides read TGTGCCAGCAGCAAGTGGCGGGGGGGTCTGGACTACGAGCAGTACTTC. Protein: CASSKWRGGLDYEQYF.

The gene calls are TRBV9 and TRBJ1-1; TRBD1 is a possible D gene (5 bases). V lost 4 bases to trimming and J lost 4 bases, with 11 bases between them. Germline V gene data show CDR1 as SGDLS and CDR2 as YYNGEE. The CDR3 runs to 13 residues. The CDR3 reads CASSPRVGTEAFF. CDR3 bases: TGTGCCAGCAGCCCCAGGGTCGGCACTGAAGCTTTCTTT.

In its sample, this clone was seen once. J is TRBJ1-1 and V is TRBV5-1, with a possible D match to TRBD1 (5 bases). The germline gives CDR1 SGHRS, CDR2 YFSETQ. The germline V and J ends were trimmed by 1 base and 3 bases, with 13 bases remaining between them. This CDR3 is built from 15 residues. Written as DNA, the CDR3 is TGCGCCAGCAGCTTGAGGGCAGGGAGGGACACTGAAGCTTTCTTT. It translates to CASSLRAGRDTEAFF.

The table lists this clone with a few counts. The CDR3 region has the DNA TGTGCCAGCAGCAAAGAGGCTAGCGGGGGTGATTCCTACGAGCAGTACTTC. Its protein is CASSKEASGGDSYEQYF. The V and J genes are TRBV21-1 and TRBJ2-7; the D call in the table, TRBD2, was not verified against the DNA. TRBV21-1 is a documented pseudogene. There are 17 residues in the CDR3.

The rearrangement uses TRBV19 and TRBJ1-4; 7 bases fit TRBD1. Unmatched junction bases numbered 8, after V lost 6 bases and J lost 7 bases. This CDR3 comprises 14 residues. The germline gives CDR1 LNHDA, CDR2 SQIVND (reference sequence). As DNA, the CDR3 is TGTGCCAGTAGGGGGACAGCTGGAGGTGAAAAACTGTTTTTT. It yields the protein CASRGTAGGEKLFF. Full variable domain (outside the CDR3, taken from reference TRBV19 and TRBJ1-4): DGGITQSPKYLFRKEGQNVTLSCEQNLNHDAMYWYRQDPGQGLRLIYYSQIVNDFQKGDIAEGYSVSREKKESFPLTVTSAQKNPTAFYLCASRGTAGGEKLFFGSGTQLSVL.

This chain connects TRBV28 to TRBJ1-5, with unresolved D. The CDR3 loop spans 16 amino acids. Trimming left V 5 bases short and J 2 bases short, with 16 bases between. Per germline, CDR1 MDHEN and CDR2 SYDVKM. CDR3 residues: CASSPVGRYGNQPQHF. DNA of the CDR3: TGTGCCAGCAGTCCCGTCGGCAGGTATGGCAATCAGCCCCAGCATTTT.

This chain uses TRBV6-5 with TRBJ2-4; D remains ambiguous. V lost 2 bases and J lost 0, with 11 bases in between. The CDR3 covers 16 residues. From germline, CDR1 is MNHEY and CDR2 SVGAGI. Written as DNA, the CDR3 is TGTGCCAGCAGTTACGCGAAGACACTAGCCAAAAACATTCAGTACTTC. Translated, it gives CASSYAKTLAKNIQYF.

This clone has more than one count but fewer than ten. The chain couples TRBV5-1 to TRBJ1-2; D is possibly TRBD1 (5 bases). The CDR3 is 14 amino acids. Germline lookup yields CDR1 SGHRS and CDR2 YFSETQ. V was clipped by 6 bases and J by 2 bases, with 14 bases between them. This CDR3 reads CASTVSPGNYGYTF. The CDR3, as DNA: TGCGCCAGCACCGTCTCGCCAGGGAACTATGGCTACACCTTC.

V usage is TRBV19 and J usage is TRBJ1-4; TRBD1 agrees at 8 bases. From germline, CDR1 is LNHDA and CDR2 SQIVND (reference sequence). The V gene end was trimmed by 7 bases and the J gene end by 10 bases; junction bases not matched to a gene: 11. The CDR3 consists of 14 residues. CDR3 sequence reads: CASKGDRGSGKLFF. DNA for the CDR3: TGTGCCAGTAAAGGCGACAGGGGAAGTGGAAAACTGTTTTTT.

The chain recombines TRBV5-1 with TRBJ2-5; 7 bases fit TRBD2. The J segment lost 5 bases and the V segment lost 5 bases, leaving 9 bases of the junction unmatched. The CDR3 consists of 14 residues. Germline assignment: CDR1 SGHRS and CDR2 YFSETQ. CDR3: CASRPPGGSETQYF. The DNA of the CDR3 is TGCGCCAGCAGACCCCCGGGGGGTTCGGAGACCCAGTACTTC.

In nucleotides, the CDR3 is TGCGCCAGCAGCTTGATGGGCGGGGGTTCCTACGAGCAGTACTTC. This sequence encodes CASSLMGGGSYEQYF. V usage is TRBV5-1 and J usage is TRBJ2-7; 7 nucleotides align to TRBD2. This CDR3 region has 15 residues. Germline V gene sequence: CDR1 SGHRS, CDR2 YFSETQ. Trimming took 1 base from V and 1 from J; bases not matched to a gene: 5.